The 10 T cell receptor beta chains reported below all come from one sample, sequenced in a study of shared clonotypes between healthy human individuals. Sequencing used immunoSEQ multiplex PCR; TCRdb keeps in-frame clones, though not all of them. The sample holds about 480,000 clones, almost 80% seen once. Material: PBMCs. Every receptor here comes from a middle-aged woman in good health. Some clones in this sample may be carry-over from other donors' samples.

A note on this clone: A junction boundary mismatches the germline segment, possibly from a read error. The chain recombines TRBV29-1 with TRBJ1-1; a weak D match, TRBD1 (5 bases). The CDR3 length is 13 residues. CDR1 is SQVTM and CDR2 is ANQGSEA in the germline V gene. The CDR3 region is CSVKDSLNTEAFF. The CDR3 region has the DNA TGCAGCGTTAAAGACAGTTTGAACACTGAAGCTTTCTTT. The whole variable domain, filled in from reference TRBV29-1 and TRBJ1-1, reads SAVISQKPSRDICQRGTSLTIQCQVDSQVTMMFWYRQQPGQSLTLIATANQGSEATYESGFVIDKFPISRPNLTFSTLTVSNMSPEDSSIYLCSVKDSLNTEAFFGQGTRLTVV.

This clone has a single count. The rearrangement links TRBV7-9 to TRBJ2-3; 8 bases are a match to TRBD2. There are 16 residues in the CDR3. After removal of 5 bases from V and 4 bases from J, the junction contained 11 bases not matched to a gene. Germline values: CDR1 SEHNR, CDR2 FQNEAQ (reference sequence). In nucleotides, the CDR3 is TGTGCCAGCAGCCCTCGGAGCGGGAGTAGGGCAGATACGCAGTATTTT. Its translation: CASSPRSGSRADTQYF.

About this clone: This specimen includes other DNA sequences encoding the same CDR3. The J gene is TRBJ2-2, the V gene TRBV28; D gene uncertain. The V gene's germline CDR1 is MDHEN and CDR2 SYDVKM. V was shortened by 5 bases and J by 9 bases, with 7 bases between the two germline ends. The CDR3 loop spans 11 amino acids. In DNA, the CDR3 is TGTGCCAGCAGTACCCCTAGGGAGCTGTTTTTT. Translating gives CASSTPRELFF.

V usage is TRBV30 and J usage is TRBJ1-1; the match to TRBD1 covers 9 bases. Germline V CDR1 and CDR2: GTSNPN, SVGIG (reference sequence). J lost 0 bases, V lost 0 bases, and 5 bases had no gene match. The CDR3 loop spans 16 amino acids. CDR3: CAWSVGTGYMNTEAFF. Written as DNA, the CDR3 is TGTGCCTGGAGTGTGGGGACAGGGTACATGAACACTGAAGCTTTCTTT. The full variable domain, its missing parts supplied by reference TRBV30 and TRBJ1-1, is SQTIHQWPATLVQPVGSPLSLECTVEGTSNPNLYWYRQAAGRGLQLLFYSVGIGQISSEVPQNLSASRPQDRQFILSSKKLLLSDSGFYLCAWSVGTGYMNTEAFFGQGTRLTVV.

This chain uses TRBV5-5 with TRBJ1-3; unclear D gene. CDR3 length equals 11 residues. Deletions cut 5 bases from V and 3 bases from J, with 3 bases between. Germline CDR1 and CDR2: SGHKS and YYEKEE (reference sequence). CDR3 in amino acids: CASRGGNTIYF. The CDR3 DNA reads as TGTGCCAGCAGGGGTGGAAACACCATATATTTT.

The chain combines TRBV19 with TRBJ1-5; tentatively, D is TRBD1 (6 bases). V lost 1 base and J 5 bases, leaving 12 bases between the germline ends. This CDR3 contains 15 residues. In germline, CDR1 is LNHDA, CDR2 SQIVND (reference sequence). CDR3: CASSIVRGVHQPQHF. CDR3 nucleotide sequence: TGTGCCAGTAGTATAGTAAGGGGGGTCCATCAGCCCCAGCATTTT.

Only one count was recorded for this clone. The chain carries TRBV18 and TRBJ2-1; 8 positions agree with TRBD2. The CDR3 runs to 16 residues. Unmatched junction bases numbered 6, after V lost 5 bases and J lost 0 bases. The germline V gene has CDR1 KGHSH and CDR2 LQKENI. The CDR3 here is CASSSLAGSSYNEQFF. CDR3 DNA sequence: TGTGCCAGCTCATCTTTAGCGGGGAGCTCCTACAATGAGCAGTTCTTC.

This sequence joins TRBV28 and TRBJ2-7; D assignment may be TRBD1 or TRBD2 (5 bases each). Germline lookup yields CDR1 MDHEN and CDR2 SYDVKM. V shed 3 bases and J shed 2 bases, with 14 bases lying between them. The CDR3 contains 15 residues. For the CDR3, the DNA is TGTGCCAGCAGTTTGCCAGGGACCGCCACCTACGAGCAGTACTTC. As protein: CASSLPGTATYEQYF.

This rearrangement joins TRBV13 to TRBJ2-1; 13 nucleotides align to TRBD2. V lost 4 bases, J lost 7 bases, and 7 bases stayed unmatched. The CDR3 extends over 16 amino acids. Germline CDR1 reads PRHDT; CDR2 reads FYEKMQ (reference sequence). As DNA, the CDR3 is TGTGCCAGCAGCTCCCGCCGGACTAGCGGGAGTAATGAGCAGTTCTTC. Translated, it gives CASSSRRTSGSNEQFF.

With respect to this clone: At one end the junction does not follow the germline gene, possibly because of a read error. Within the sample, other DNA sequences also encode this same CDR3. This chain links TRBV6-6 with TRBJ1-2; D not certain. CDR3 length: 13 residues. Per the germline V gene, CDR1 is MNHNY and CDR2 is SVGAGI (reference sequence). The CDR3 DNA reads TGCGCCAGCAGTTACTCCCCTGGGTATGGCTACACCTTC. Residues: CASSYSPGYGYTF.